The entry below describes one TCR beta chain. Its target antigen remains unknown. Per-base qualities were not stored, and no clone one base away is much larger. This entry belongs to a study of OX40 agonist ivuxolimab in advanced cancers. Regarding the research as a whole: Ivuxolimab was a fully human IgG2 agonistic monoclonal antibody targeting the costimulatory receptor OX40 (CD134). Intravenous ivuxolimab was administered to patients every 2 weeks at six dose levels: 0.01, 0.1, 0.3, 1.5, 3 and 10 mg/kg. Of the 52 patients in dose escalation, 19 had hepatocellular carcinoma, approximately 15 had melanoma, 9 had renal cell carcinoma and 9 had head and neck cancer. A male proportion of about 79% and a mean age of around 60 years, ranging from 23 to 79, were recorded for the dose-escalation cohort. Patients were allowed to have had prior anti-PD-1, anti-PD-L1 or anti-CTLA-4 therapy, and around two fifths of the dose-escalation patients had been treated with checkpoint inhibitors. Three dose-escalation patients achieved partial responses, one with hepatocellular carcinoma and two with cutaneous melanoma. Peripheral TCRbeta sequencing was intended to test whether TCR sequence diversity was altered and clonal T-cell expansion was caused by ivuxolimab. The paper reports the monotherapy dose-escalation portion (N ≈ 50 patients) of the phase I ivuxolimab trial.

General conclusions and limits of the study: In the 0.1-3.0 mg/kg groups, partial responders had among the lowest normalized peripheral clonal expansion, particularly in CD8+ T cells. Which antigens the clonally expanded peripheral T cells were specific for was not determined. At doses of 0.1 to 3.0 mg/kg, clonal expansion of both CD4+ and CD8+ blood T cells was observed from baseline to week 6. After ivuxolimab, more expanded clones were found on average in CD8+ T cells than in CD4+ T cells. Low levels of normalized T-cell clonal expansion were also seen in some patients who did not respond.

Patients with a history of autoimmune disease or receiving systemic immunosuppression were excluded from the trial. In every dose cohort, peripheral blood was drawn for TCR sequencing at baseline, cycle 4 day 1, and cycle 7 day 1. Samples were obtained from an open-label, multicenter, first-in-human phase I dose-escalation trial of ivuxolimab. Adults with locally advanced or metastatic melanoma, renal cell, hepatocellular, or head and neck squamous cell carcinoma were enrolled in the trial. Before TCR sequencing, CD4+ and CD8+ T cells were separately sorted from peripheral blood. From the cysteine through the phenylalanine, the CDR3 covers 14 amino acids. The CDR3 DNA has 42 bases and is translated from base 1. Germline trimming: 6 bases from V, 3 bases from J; junction bases outside gene matches: 5. Sequences MNHEY (CDR1) and SVGAGI (CDR2) are obtained from the germline V gene. For sequencing of the TCRbeta CDR3 region, genomic DNA was extracted from the sorted cells. TCRbeta CDR3 regions were sequenced using the immunoSEQ Assay. TCRdb's version of the immuneACCESS table is confined to in-frame rearrangements and falls short of the full clone set. An unresolved V gene accounts for under half of the shortfall where checked; the remainder is of unknown origin. A total of about 70,000 clones appear in this sample, under 80% of them only once. In total, the top ten clones hold about 5.4% of the sample.

The source was CD4+ or CD8+ T cells sorted from blood, collected in a trial of the OX40 agonist ivuxolimab. The receptor was isolated from an adult with an advanced solid tumor such as melanoma, head and neck, liver or kidney cancer. The rearranged segments are TRBV6-5 and TRBJ2-7, with 10 junctional bases fitting TRBD1. This receptor has the CDR3 CASREGQGLYEQYF. Here is the DNA: TGTGCCAGCAGGGAGGGACAGGGGCTCTACGAGCAGTACTTC.